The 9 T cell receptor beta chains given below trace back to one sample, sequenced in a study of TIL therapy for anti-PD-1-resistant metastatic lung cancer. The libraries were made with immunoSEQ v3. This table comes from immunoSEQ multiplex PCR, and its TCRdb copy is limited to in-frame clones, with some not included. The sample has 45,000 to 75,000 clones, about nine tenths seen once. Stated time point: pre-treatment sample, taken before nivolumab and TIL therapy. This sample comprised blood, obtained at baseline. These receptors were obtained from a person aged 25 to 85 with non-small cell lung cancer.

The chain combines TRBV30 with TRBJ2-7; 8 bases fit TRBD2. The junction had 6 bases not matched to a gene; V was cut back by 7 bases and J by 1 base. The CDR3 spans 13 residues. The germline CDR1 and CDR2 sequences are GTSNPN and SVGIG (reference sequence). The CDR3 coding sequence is TGTGCCTCGCGGGCTAGCGGGTCCTACGAGCAGTACTTC. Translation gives CASRASGSYEQYF.

CDR3 residues: CASSSSREVHEQYF. CDR3 coding DNA: TGTGCCAGCAGCTCATCGCGGGAGGTCCACGAGCAGTACTTC. This sequence joins TRBV7-9 and TRBJ2-7, with 8 bases fitting TRBD2. Losses at the gene ends were 4 bases for V and 5 bases for J; bases not matched to a gene: 7. The CDR3 contains 14 residues. Germline V gene sequence: CDR1 SEHNR, CDR2 FQNEAQ (reference sequence).

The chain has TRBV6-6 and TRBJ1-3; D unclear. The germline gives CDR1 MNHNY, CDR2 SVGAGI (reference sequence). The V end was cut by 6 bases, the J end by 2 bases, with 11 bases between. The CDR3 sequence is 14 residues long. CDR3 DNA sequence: TGTGCCAGCAGCGACGGAGGAACTGGAAACACCATATATTTT. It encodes CASSDGGTGNTIYF.

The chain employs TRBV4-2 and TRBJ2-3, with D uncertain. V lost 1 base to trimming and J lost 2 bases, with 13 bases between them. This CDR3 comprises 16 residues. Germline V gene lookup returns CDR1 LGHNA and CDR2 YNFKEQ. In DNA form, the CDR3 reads TGTGCCAGCAGCCAAGGTGGCGCCGCCAACACAGATACGCAGTATTTT. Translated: CASSQGGAANTDTQYF.

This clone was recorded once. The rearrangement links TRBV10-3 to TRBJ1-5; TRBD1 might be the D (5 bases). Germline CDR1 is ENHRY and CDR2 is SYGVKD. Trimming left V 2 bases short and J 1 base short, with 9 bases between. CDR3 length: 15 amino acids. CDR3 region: CAISEGQGSNQPQHF. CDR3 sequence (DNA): TGTGCCATCAGTGAGGGACAAGGGAGCAATCAGCCCCAGCATTTT.

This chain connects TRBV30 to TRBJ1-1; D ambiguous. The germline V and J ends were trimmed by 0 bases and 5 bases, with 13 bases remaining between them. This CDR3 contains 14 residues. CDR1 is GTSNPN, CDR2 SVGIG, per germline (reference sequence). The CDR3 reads CAWSVWTIETEAFF. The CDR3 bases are TGTGCCTGGAGTGTCTGGACCATCGAGACTGAAGCTTTCTTT.

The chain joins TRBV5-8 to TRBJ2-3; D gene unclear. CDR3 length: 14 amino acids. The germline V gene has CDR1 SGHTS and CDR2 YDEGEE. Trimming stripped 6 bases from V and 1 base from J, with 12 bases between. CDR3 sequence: CASTPFRGTDTQYF. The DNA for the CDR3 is TGTGCCAGCACCCCCTTCCGAGGCACAGATACGCAGTATTTT.

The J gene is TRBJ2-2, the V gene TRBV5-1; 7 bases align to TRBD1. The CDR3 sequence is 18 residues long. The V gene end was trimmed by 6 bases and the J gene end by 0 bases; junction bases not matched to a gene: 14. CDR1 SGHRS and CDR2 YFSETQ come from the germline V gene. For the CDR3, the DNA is TGCGCCAGCACTACCCGGCTGATACAGGGGCCGAACACCGGGGAGCTGTTTTTT. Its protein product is CASTTRLIQGPNTGELFF.

CDR3 region: CASSLGSGNTDTQYF. The CDR3 bases are TGTGCCAGCAGCTTAGGCAGCGGAAACACAGATACGCAGTATTTT. The genes are TRBV7-2 and TRBJ2-3; D might be TRBD2 (5 bases). CDR1 and CDR2 from the germline V gene are SGHTA and FQGNSA. This CDR3 region has 15 residues. V was cut by 1 base and J by 2 bases, with 10 bases left in between.